The present T cell receptor (beta chain) was sequenced within a study of chemoradiotherapy in HPV16-positive cancers (dated by TCRdb to the early 2020s). Describing the broader study: Functional T-cell assays on cells from a couple of HPV16-positive patients defined candidate HPV-specific T-cell clones and common TCR motifs. Whether T-cell immunity against the HPV oncoproteins E6 and E7 changes during chemoradiotherapy and whether survival is affected by this immunity were examined in the study. The candidate HPV-specific TCRs and motifs were subsequently tracked in TCR repertoires obtained from roughly 90 patients with HPV-related cancers. The paper as a whole reports these results and caveats: Improved recurrence-free survival in HPV16-positive patients was associated with expansion of HPV-responsive T cells during chemoradiotherapy. Expansion of candidate HPV-specific clones and E7-related TCR motifs was observed in the tumor microenvironment during treatment, whereas no such expansion was observed for non-HPV-specific T cells. Only two HPV16-positive patients were used to derive the functional definition of HPV-specific T cells, and the survival association was reported for HPV16-positive patients.

Libraries were constructed by the immunoSEQ multiplex PCR assay. Held by TCRdb, this immuneACCESS table contains in-frame sequences only and omits some clones. Under half of the omission traces to an unresolved V gene where checked; the cause of the rest is unknown. The sample data list under 30,000 clones, and roughly 94% of these were observed just once. 2.7% of the sample is held by the ten biggest clonotypes. The CDR3 covers 13 residues, taking in both the cysteine and the phenylalanine. CDR3 DNA only is kept here, 39 bases in frame from base 1. Based on the germline V gene (reference sequence), the CDR1 and CDR2 sequences are GTSNPN and SVGIG. V is shortened by 3 bases, J by 1 base, and the region joining them spans 8 bases. Because repertoires were sampled repeatedly during chemoradiotherapy, clonal expansion in the tumor microenvironment could be followed. As concerns this clone: Its antigen is unknown. The input lacks base qualities; no much larger clone sits a single base away.

The clonotype comes from a human donor with HPV-associated anogenital cancer. The receptor chain draws on TRBV30 and TRBJ2-3; the D call is possibly TRBD1 or TRBD2, each sharing 6 bases. The sample was collected from a patient who underwent chemoradiotherapy. Read as DNA, the sequence is TGTGCCTGGAGGGAGGGGGGCACAGATACGCAGTATTTT. Its amino acids are CAWREGGTDTQYF.